This T cell receptor (beta chain) derives from a study of shared clonotypes between healthy human individuals. CDR3 length: 14 residues. The germline V gene encodes CDR1 LNHDA and CDR2 SQIVND (reference sequence). The V gene lost 0 bases and the J gene lost 3 bases, with 9 bases spanning the gap. Caucasian adults living in Nashville, Tennessee, provided all samples. The study used approximately 92 million PBMCs per unsorted sample for genomic DNA. About this clone: Its target is unknown.

The authors ran the assay at deep level. Sequenced by immunoSEQ multiplex PCR; TCRdb stores in-frame clones only, minus some. The table records about half a million clones, roughly 85% of them present only once. Findings and caveats of the study: It was the few donors that limited the genetic and exposure-history diversity represented.

The sequence was obtained from a woman aged 40 to 50 in good health. Some clones in this sample may be carry-over from other donors' samples. Sequenced: PBMCs. The chain recombines TRBV19 with TRBJ2-7, with a tentative D call TRBD1 (6 bases). CDR3 sequence reads: CASSIDRDNYEQYF. As DNA, the CDR3 is TGTGCCAGTAGTATAGACCGGGACAACTACGAGCAGTACTTC.